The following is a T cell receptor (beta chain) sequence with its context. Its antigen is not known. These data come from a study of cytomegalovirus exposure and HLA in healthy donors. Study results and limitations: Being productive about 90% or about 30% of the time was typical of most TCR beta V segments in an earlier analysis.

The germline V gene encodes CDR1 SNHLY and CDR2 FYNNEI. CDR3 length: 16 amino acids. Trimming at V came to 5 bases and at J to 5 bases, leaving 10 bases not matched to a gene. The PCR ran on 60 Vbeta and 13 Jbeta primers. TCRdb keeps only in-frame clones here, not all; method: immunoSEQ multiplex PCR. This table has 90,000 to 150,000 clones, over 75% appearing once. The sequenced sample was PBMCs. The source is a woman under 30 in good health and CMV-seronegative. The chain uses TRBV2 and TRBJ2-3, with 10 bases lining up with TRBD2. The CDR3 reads CASSSPLAGVQDTQYF. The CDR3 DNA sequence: TGTGCCAGCAGTTCCCCTCTAGCGGGGGTGCAAGATACGCAGTATTTT.